This entry describes one T cell receptor (beta chain). These data originate in a study of blood T cell repertoires in COVID-19. The overall study: Samples taken during acute and convalescent COVID-19 were collected in the United States, Italy and Spain. PBMCs, B-cell-depleted T cells, or T cells were the source of the cDNA or gDNA that made up the material.

The CDR3 has 15 residues. Germline CDR1 reads SGHRS; CDR2 reads YFSETQ. J lost 7 bases, V lost 2 bases, and 5 bases had no gene match. In the original workflow: Nucleated cell counts were estimated from reference gene primer amplification. Clones were sequenced by immunoSEQ multiplex PCR, and TCRdb holds only the in-frame ones, with some missing. That table furnishes V, J and clone size, whereas the DNA furnished D and trimming. The sample lists over 45,000 clones; roughly four fifths were seen once. Input material: peripheral blood. This sequence joins TRBV5-1 and TRBJ2-1; 11 bases map to TRBD2. The clonotype was recovered from a woman in her sixties or seventies with acute or convalescent COVID-19. The CDR3 sequence: CASSLLAGVGNEQFF. The DNA of the CDR3 is TGCGCCAGCAGCTTACTAGCGGGGGTCGGTAATGAGCAGTTCTTC.